One T cell receptor beta chain is described in this entry. No antigen is known for it. In addition to blood RNA drawn from unsorted whole blood, germline DNA was extracted. The sample belongs to a study of tumor-infiltrating lymphocytes in primary liver carcinoma. In the study overall: The patients, men and women alike, were aged 30 to 69 years. Each of the samples returned roughly 3.5 to 7.5 million productive TCRbeta reads (a yield similar across tissue types).

Synthesis of TCR beta cDNA was carried out from approximately 500 ng total RNA with a constant-region primer. Slightly modified ARM-PCR with three nested multiplex PCR rounds yielded TCR beta libraries. TCRdb reanalysed the multiplex PCR reads using MiXCR and keeps one entry per CDR3 protein. The repertoire holds about 180,000 distinct CDR3 sequences, over 45% seen once, with 72% in the top ten. Findings of the study overall: Whereas tumor region pairs overlapped more, tumor-adjacent and tumor-blood pairs overlapped less.

Sequenced material: peripheral blood. The source of this sequence is a middle-aged man with primary liver carcinoma and hepatitis B virus infection.

The CDR3 bases are TGCAGCGTTGCAGGGGACAGGTTGAACACTGAAGCTTTCTTT. Its translation is CSVAGDRLNTEAFF. The chain links TRBV29-1 to TRBJ1-1; TRBD1 matches at 8 bases. V shed 4 bases and J 0 bases; nucleotides not matched to a gene: 4. CDR1 and CDR2 (germline): SQVTM, ANQGSEA. The CDR3 contains 14 residues.